The clone carrying this TCR beta chain showed up just a few times. No antigen is known for it. Measured with immunoSEQ multiplex PCR; TCRdb has only the in-frame clones, and not every one. The table has 55,000 to 80,000 clones, about 85% seen once; the top ten hold 21%. The data originate from a study of T cell responses to AZD1222 COVID-19 vaccine. Study background: It was second doses at about 4 or about 12 weeks that were pooled.

Study findings and constraints: Most donors were white British, females outnumbered males, and clonal diversity was possibly underestimated. Sampling captured repertoires only after the peak T cell response. Following two doses of AZD1222, Spike-specific TCR breadth and depth rose.

With 4 bases removed from V and 4 bases from J, the gap between germline ends came to 16 bases. The germline V gene has CDR1 KGHSH and CDR2 LQKENI. CDR3 length: 16 residues. V usage is TRBV18 and J usage is TRBJ1-4, with D possibly TRBD1 on 5 matching bases. This TCR was sampled from an adult in good health. Source: peripheral blood, taken on day 0 of AZD1222 vaccination. The chain's CDR3 is CASSQNPGRRNEKLFF. The DNA for the CDR3 is TGTGCCAGCTCACAAAATCCGGGACGGCGTAATGAAAAACTGTTTTTT. Variable domain in full (rest from reference TRBV18 and TRBJ1-4): NAGVMQNPRHLVRRRGQEARLRCSPMKGHSHVYWYRQLPEEGLKFMVYLQKENIIDESGMPKERFSAEFPKEGPSILRIQQVVRGDSAAYFCASSQNPGRRNEKLFFGSGTQLSVL.